This TCR beta chain was identified during a study of T cell clonotyping in hematopoietic cell transplantation. Overall study context: Cytoreduction preceded collection of pretransplant recipient samples. The study, taken as a whole, reports: After transplant, recipient diversity fell while pathologically expanded clonotypes grew through day 180.

This table comes from immunoSEQ multiplex PCR, and its TCRdb copy is limited to in-frame clones, with some not included. The sample lists tens of thousands of clones; over 65% were seen once. Trimming left V 0 bases short and J 5 bases short, with 5 bases between. From germline, CDR1 is LGHNA and CDR2 YSLEER. The CDR3 runs to 12 residues. The time point was: recipient sample about 28 days before transplant, after cytoreduction. On this clone itself: Antigen specificity is unknown.

The V gene is TRBV4-3, the J gene TRBJ2-7; D remains unclear. The specimen was peripheral blood mononuclear cells, collected before stem cell transplant. The TCR originated in a woman aged 25 to 39 with chronic myeloid leukemia. Some clones in this sample may be carry-over from other donors' samples. The CDR3 DNA is TGCGCCAGCAGCCAAGATGGGAACGAGCAGTACTTC. It encodes CASSQDGNEQYF.